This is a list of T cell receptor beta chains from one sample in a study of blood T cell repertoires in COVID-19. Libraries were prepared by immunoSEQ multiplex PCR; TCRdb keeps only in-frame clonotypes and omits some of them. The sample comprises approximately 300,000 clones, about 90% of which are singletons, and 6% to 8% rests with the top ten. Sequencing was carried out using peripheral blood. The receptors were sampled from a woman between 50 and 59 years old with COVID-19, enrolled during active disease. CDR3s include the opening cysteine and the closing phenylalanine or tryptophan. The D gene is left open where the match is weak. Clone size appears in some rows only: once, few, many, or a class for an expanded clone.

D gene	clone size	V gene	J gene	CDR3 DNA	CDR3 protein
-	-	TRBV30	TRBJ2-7	TGTGCCTCCACGAGGGGGGGTCAATCCGGTTGGGGTGTGGACGAGCAGTACTTC	CASTRGGQSGWGVDEQYF
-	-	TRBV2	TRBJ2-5	TGTGCCAGCATGGGCTCCCGGGGTGAGACCCAGTACTTC	CASMGSRGETQYF
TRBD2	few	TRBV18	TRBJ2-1	TGTGCCAGCTCACGGACTAGCGGGAGGGACAATGAGCAGTTCTTC	CASSRTSGRDNEQFF
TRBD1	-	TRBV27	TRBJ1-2	TGTGCCAGCAGTTTGGGACAGGGTCCCCGACGCGGCTACACCTTC	CASSLGQGPRRGYTF
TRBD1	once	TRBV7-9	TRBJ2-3	TGTGCCAGCAGCCCAGACAGGGGGCTTAGAGATACGCAGTATTTT	CASSPDRGLRDTQYF
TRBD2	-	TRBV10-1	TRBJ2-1	TGCGCCAGCAGTTCAGCGGGAGGTTACAATGAGCAGTTCTTC	CASSSAGGYNEQFF
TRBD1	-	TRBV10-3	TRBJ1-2	TGTGCCATCAGCCTTTGGGGACAGGCCTATGGCTACACCTTC	CAISLWGQAYGYTF
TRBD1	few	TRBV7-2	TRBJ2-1	TGTGCCAGCAGCCTCCAGCCGGGACAGGAGCAGTTCTTC	CASSLQPGQEQFF
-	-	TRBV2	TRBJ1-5	TGTGCCAGCAGTTACCCGGGGGTTAGCAATCAGCCCCAGCATTTT	CASSYPGVSNQPQHF
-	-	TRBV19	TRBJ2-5	TGTGCCAGTAGGGGAGTTCGGACCCAGTACTTC	CASRGVRTQYF
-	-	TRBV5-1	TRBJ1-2	TGCGCCAGCAGCTTGGGGCAGAACTATGGCTACACCTTC	CASSLGQNYGYTF
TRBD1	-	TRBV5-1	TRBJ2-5	TGCGCCAGCAGCTTGGCGGCAGGGGGAAAGGGGGTTGACCAGTACTTC	CASSLAAGGKGVDQYF
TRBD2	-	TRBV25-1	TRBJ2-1	TGTGCCACCCAGGGGCGGACTAGCGGGTCGAGCTCCTACAATGAGCAGTTCTTC	CATQGRTSGSSSYNEQFF
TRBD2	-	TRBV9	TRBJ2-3	TGTGCCAGCAGCGTAGTGGTAGCGGGATACACAGATACGCAGTATTTT	CASSVVVAGYTDTQYF
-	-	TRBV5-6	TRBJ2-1	TGTGCCAGCAGCTTTGTCCTGCCGGGTTACAATGAGCAGTTCTTC	CASSFVLPGYNEQFF
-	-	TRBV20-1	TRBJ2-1	TGCAGTGCTAGTGTGAGGGCCGGGTTAAATGAGCAGTTCTTC	CSASVRAGLNEQFF
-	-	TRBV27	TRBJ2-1	TGTGCCAGCAGTTTATCGTCGGTTTGGAATGAGCAGTTCTTC	CASSLSSVWNEQFF
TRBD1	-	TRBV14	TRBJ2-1	TGTGCCAGCAGACGAAATGACAGGGGTGTTTACAATGAGCAGTTCTTC	CASRRNDRGVYNEQFF
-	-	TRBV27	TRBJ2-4	TGTGCCAGCAGTTTGTTACGGGACACCAAAACCAAAAACATTCAGTACTTC	CASSLLRDTKTKNIQYF
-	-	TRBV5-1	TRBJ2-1	TGCGCCAGCAAATACGGGGGTGTAGGCGAGGAGTTCTTC	CASKYGGVGEEFF
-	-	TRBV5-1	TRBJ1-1	TGCGCCAGCAGCTTGTCAGTGAACACTGAAGCTTTCTTT	CASSLSVNTEAFF
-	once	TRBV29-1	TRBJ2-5	TGCAGCGTTGATAGTCGGCAGGGGTCACAGACCCAGTACTTC	CSVDSRQGSQTQYF
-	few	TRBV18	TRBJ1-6	TGTGCCAGCTCACCATCGGCGGCCCATAATTCACCCCTCCACTTT	CASSPSAAHNSPLHF
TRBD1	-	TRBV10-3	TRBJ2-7	TGTGCCATCAGTGAGCACAGGGGTACCTACGAGCAGTACTTC	CAISEHRGTYEQYF
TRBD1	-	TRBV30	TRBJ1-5	TGTGCCTGGAGTCAGGACAGGGCCCCCCAGCCCCAGCATTTT	CAWSQDRAPQPQHF
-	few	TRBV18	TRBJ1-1	TGTGCCAGCTCCCCTCAGGGGCGTAGGGGGGAAGCTTTCTTT	CASSPQGRRGEAFF